A selection of T cell receptor beta chains follows, all from one sample in a study of blood T cell repertoires in COVID-19. TCRdb keeps only in-frame clones here, not all; method: immunoSEQ multiplex PCR. This table holds a few hundred thousand clones, roughly 85% found once. The specimen sequenced was peripheral blood. These receptors came from a woman aged 18-30 years with acute or convalescent COVID-19. CDR3s include the opening cysteine and the closing phenylalanine or tryptophan. The D gene is left open where the match is weak. For some rows the clone size is stated as once, few or many, or as a class when expanded; others skip it.

d_call clone_size j_call v_call cdr3_aa cdr3_nt
NA once TRBJ1-5 TRBV18 CASSPPGGQPQHF TGTGCCAGCTCACCACCAGGAGGCCAGCCCCAGCATTTT
TRBD2 NA TRBJ2-7 TRBV28 CASSITLWGGTSVLYEQYF TGTGCCAGCAGTATAACCCTTTGGGGAGGGACTAGCGTCCTCTACGAGCAGTACTTC
NA NA TRBJ2-2 TRBV18 CASSPAGNTGELFF TGTGCCAGCTCACCGGCAGGGAACACCGGGGAGCTGTTTTTT
NA once TRBJ2-3 TRBV7-2 CALQGQSTDTQYF TGTGCCCTTCAGGGGCAAAGCACAGATACGCAGTATTTT
TRBD2 once TRBJ2-3 TRBV7-9 CASSPKTSGRTDTQYF TGTGCCAGCAGCCCGAAGACTAGCGGGAGAACAGATACGCAGTATTTT
TRBD2 NA TRBJ2-7 TRBV30 CAWSLGLAYEQYF TGTGCCTGGAGTCTAGGACTAGCCTACGAGCAGTACTTC
TRBD2 NA TRBJ2-2 TRBV4-2 CASSRGLAANTGELFF TGTGCCAGCAGCCGCGGACTAGCGGCGAACACCGGGGAGCTGTTTTTT
NA NA TRBJ2-1 TRBV27 CASEKASGNYNEQFF TGTGCCAGCGAAAAGGCCAGCGGTAATTACAATGAGCAGTTCTTC
TRBD1 NA TRBJ2-2 TRBV6-4 CASSSGTGNTGELFF TGTGCCAGCAGCTCCGGGACAGGGAACACCGGGGAGCTGTTTTTT
NA NA TRBJ2-3 TRBV9 CASSVGQVDTDTQYF TGTGCCAGCAGCGTAGGACAGGTCGATACAGATACGCAGTATTTT